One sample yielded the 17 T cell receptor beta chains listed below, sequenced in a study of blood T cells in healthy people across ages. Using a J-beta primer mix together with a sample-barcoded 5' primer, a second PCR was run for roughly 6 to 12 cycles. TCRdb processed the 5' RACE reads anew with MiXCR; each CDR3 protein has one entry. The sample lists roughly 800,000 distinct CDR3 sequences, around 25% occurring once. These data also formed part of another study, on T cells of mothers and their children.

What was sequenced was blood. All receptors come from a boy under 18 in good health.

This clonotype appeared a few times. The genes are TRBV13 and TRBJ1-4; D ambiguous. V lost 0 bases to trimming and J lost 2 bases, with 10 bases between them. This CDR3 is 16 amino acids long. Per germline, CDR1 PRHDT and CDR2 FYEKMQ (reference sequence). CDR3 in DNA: TGTGCCAGCAGCTTAGGTCCGGACGGTACTAATGAAAAACTGTTTTTT. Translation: CASSLGPDGTNEKLFF.

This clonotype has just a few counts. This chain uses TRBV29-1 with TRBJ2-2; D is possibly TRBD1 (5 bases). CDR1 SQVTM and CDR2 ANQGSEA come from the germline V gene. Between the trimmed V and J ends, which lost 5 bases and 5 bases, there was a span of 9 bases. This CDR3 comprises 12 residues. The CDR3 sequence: CSVQGWTGELFF. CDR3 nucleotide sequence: TGCAGCGTTCAGGGTTGGACCGGGGAGCTGTTTTTT.

The CDR3 protein is CATWRDTEAFF. As DNA, the CDR3 is TGTGCCACCTGGAGAGACACTGAAGCTTTCTTT. The rearrangement uses TRBV6-5 and TRBJ1-1; no reliable D call. Trimming cost V 10 bases and J 3 bases, with 9 bases left between them. The CDR3 extends over 11 amino acids. CDR1 and CDR2 (germline): MNHEY, SVGAGI.

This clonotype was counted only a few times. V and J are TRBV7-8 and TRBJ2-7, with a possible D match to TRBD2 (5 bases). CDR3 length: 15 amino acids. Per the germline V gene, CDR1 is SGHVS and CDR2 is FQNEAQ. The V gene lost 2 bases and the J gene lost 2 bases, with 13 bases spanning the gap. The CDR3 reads CASSLFTGKTYEQYF. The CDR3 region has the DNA TGTGCCAGCAGCTTATTCACGGGAAAAACCTACGAGCAGTACTTC.

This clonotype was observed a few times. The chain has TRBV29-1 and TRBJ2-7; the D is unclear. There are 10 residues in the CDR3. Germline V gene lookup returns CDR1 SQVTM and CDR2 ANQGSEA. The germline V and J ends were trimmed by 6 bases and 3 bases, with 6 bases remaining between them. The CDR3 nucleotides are TGCAGCGTGGCTGACTACGAGCAGTACTTC. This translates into CSVADYEQYF.

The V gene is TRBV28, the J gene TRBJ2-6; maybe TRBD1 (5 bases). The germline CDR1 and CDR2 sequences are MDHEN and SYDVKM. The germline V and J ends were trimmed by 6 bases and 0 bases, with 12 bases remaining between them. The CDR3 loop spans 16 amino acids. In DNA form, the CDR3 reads TGTGCCAGCAGATGGACATCTGCCTCTGGGGCCAACGTCCTGACTTTC. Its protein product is CASRWTSASGANVLTF.

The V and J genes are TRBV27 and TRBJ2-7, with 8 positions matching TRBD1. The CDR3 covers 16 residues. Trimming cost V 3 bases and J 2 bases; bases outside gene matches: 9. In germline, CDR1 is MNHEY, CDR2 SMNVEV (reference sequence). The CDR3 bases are TGTGCCAGCAGTTTCCGCGCAGGGGGCTATCCCTACGAGCAGTACTTC. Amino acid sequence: CASSFRAGGYPYEQYF.

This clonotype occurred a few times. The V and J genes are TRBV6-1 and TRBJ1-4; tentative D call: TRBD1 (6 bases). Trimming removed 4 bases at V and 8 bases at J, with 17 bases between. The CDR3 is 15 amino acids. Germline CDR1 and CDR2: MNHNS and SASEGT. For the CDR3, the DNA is TGTGCCAGCAGTGGCATCTGGGGGGCTGGAGAAAAACTGTTTTTT. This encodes CASSGIWGAGEKLFF.

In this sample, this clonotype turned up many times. The CDR3, as DNA: TGTGCCAGCAGTCTACTAGCGCCGGGTCGCGATACGCAGTATTTT. Encoded protein: CASSLLAPGRDTQYF. J is TRBJ2-3 and V is TRBV11-2, with TRBD2 identical over 7 bases. Unmatched junction bases numbered 12, after V lost 6 bases and J lost 6 bases. The CDR3 sequence is 15 residues long. Germline V gene lookup returns CDR1 SGHAT and CDR2 FQNNGV.

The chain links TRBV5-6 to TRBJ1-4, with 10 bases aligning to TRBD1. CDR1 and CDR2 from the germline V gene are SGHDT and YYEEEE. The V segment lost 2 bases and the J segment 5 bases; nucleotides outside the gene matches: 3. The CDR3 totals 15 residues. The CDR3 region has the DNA TGTGCCAGCAGCTTCGGGACAGGGGTCAATGAAAAACTGTTTTTT. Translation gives CASSFGTGVNEKLFF. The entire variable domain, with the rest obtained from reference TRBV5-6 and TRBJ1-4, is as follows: DAGVTQSPTHLIKTRGQQVTLRCSPKSGHDTVSWYQQALGQGPQFIFQYYEEEERQRGNFPDRFSGHQFPNYSSELNVNALLLGDSALYLCASSFGTGVNEKLFFGSGTQLSVL.

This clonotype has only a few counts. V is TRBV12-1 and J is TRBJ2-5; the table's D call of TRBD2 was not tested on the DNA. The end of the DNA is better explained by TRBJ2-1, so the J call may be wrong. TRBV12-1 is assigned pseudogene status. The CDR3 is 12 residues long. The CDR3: CASSYSGTEQFF. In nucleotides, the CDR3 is TGTGCCAGCAGCTATAGCGGGACTGAGCAGTTCTTC.

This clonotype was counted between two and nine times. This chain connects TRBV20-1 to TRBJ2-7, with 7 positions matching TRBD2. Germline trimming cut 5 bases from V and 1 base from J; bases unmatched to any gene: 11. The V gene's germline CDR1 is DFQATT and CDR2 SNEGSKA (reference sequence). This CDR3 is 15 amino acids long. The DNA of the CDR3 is TGCAGTGCTTCCCCTGGGGGGGGAGGATCCTACGAGCAGTACTTC. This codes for CSASPGGGGSYEQYF.

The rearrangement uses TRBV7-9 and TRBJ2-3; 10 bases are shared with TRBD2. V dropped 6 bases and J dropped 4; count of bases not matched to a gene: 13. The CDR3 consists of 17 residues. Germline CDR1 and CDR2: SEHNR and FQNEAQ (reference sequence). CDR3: CASRRLAGVMDPDTQYF. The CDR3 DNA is TGTGCCAGCAGACGCCTAGCGGGAGTCATGGACCCAGATACGCAGTATTTT.

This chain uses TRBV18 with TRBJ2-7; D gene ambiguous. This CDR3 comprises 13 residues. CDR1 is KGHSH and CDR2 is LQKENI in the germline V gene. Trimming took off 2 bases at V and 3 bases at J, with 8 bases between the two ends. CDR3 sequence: CASSPVSVYEQYF. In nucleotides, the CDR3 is TGTGCCAGCTCACCAGTCAGCGTCTACGAGCAGTACTTC.

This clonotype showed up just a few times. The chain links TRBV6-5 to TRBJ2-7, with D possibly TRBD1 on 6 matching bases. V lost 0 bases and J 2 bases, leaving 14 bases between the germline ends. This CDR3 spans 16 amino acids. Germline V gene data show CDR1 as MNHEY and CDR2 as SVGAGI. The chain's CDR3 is CASSYSTGQLTYEQYF. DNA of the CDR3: TGTGCCAGCAGTTACTCGACTGGACAGCTTACCTACGAGCAGTACTTC.

The CDR3 spells CASSPHPGTGVDEQYF. CDR3 nucleotide sequence: TGCGCCAGCAGCCCCCATCCCGGGACAGGGGTCGACGAGCAGTACTTC. The J gene is TRBJ2-7, the V gene TRBV4-1; TRBD1 matches at 10 bases. The V segment lost 4 bases and the J segment 5 bases; nucleotides outside the gene matches: 11. The CDR3 extends over 16 amino acids. Germline lookup yields CDR1 MGHRA and CDR2 YSYEKL.

The CDR3, as DNA: TGTGCCAGCAGTTACGGGTCTGGGGGCAGTAGAAGGGAGTACTTC. This gives the protein CASSYGSGGSRREYF. The chain couples TRBV6-2 or TRBV6-3 to TRBJ2-7, with TRBD1 as a possible D gene (6 bases). V was trimmed by 2 bases and J by 11 bases, leaving 22 bases between them. CDR3 length: 15 residues. Per the germline V gene, CDR1 is MNHEY and CDR2 is SVGEGT.